One T cell receptor beta chain is described in this entry. With 2 bases clipped from V and 6 bases from J, the junction kept 2 bases outside the gene matches. Germline CDR1 SGHRS, CDR2 YFSETQ. The CDR3 has 15 amino acids. This entry is derived from a study of blood T cell repertoires in COVID-19. Whole-study context: COVID-19 samples collected from the United States, Italy and Spain covered acute and convalescent phases. T cells, B-cell-depleted T cells, or PBMCs provided the cDNA or gDNA that served as material.

How the authors handled the data: Amplification with reference gene primers provided the estimates of nucleated cell counts. Clones were read by immunoSEQ multiplex PCR, and TCRdb kept only the in-frame ones, dropping some. V and J calls and clone size are those listed in that table; D and trimming were worked out from the DNA. The repertoire holds 200,000 to 250,000 clones, with 84% as singletons. Sequences were obtained from peripheral blood. The rearrangement uses TRBV5-1 and TRBJ2-2; 12 bases line up with TRBD2. The receptor was isolated from a woman aged 50 to 60 with active or convalescent COVID-19. CDR3 DNA: TGCGCCAGCAGCTTCCTAGCGGGGGGGCCCGGGGAGCTGTTTTTT. Translated, it gives CASSFLAGGPGELFF. The whole variable domain, remainder taken from reference TRBV5-1 and TRBJ2-2, is KAGVTQTPRYLIKTRGQQVTLSCSPISGHRSVSWYQQTPGQGLQFLFEYFSETQRNKGNFPGRFSGRQFSNSRSEMNVSTLELGDSALYLCASSFLAGGPGELFFGEGSRLTVL.